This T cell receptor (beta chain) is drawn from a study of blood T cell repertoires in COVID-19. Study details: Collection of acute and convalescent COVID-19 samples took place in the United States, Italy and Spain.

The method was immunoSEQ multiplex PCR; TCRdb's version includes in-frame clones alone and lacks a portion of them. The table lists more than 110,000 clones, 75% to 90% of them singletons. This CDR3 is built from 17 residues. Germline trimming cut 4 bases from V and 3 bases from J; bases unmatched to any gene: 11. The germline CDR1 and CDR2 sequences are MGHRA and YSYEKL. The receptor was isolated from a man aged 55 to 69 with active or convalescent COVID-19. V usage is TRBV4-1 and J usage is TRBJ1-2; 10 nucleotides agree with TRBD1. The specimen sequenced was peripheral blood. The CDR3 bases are TGCGCCAGCAGCCTCGTCGTGACAGGGGGCGTAGACTATGGCTACACCTTC. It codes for CASSLVVTGGVDYGYTF.